This entry is about one T cell receptor (beta chain). The antigen is undetermined. Genomic DNA in an amount of roughly 2 micrograms was extracted from cryopreserved PBMCs and used for the preparation of TCR beta libraries. These data come from a study of cytotoxic CD8 clonotypes in ibrutinib-treated CLL. Study details: Samples showed on average 255,043 productive templates and 80,000 to 100,000 productive rearrangements.

Whole-study results and caveats: Public clonotypes, rarely seen, contracted or held steady on treatment.

The assay was immunoSEQ multiplex PCR, and TCRdb's table has in-frame clones only and misses some. The table shows roughly 97,000 clones, with approximately 82% occurring only once. Sequenced material: PBMCs, taken after 12 months of ibrutinib treatment. This TCR derives from a human donor with chronic lymphocytic leukemia.

CDR3 protein: CASRFTGVKGYGYTF. DNA of the CDR3: TGTGCCAGCAGGTTTACAGGGGTGAAGGGCTATGGCTACACCTTC. The V and J genes are TRBV5-6 and TRBJ1-2; TRBD1 matches 7 bases. Germline V CDR1 and CDR2: SGHDT, YYEEEE. The CDR3 contains 15 residues. Trimming cost V 5 bases and J 4 bases; bases outside gene matches: 11.